Each of the 16 T cell receptor beta chains below was sequenced from the same sample in a study of blood T cell repertoires in COVID-19. Generated by immunoSEQ multiplex PCR, the TCRdb table keeps only in-frame clones and is missing some. Counted here are some 180,000 clones, around 76% occurring once; the ten biggest clones make up roughly 8%. The sample comprised peripheral blood. Receptors originate from an older woman with COVID-19, enrolled during active disease.

This chain uses TRBV28 with TRBJ1-5, with TRBD1 as a possible D gene (6 bases). CDR3 length: 16 residues. Germline CDR1 reads MDHEN; CDR2 reads SYDVKM. V lost 4 bases and J 3 bases, leaving 16 bases between the germline ends. CDR3 in DNA: TGTGCCAGCAGTTCCATCGCGTGGGGGCTCAATCAGCCCCAGCATTTT. Its translation: CASSSIAWGLNQPQHF.

This clone was seen repeatedly, ten times or more. CDR3 in amino acids: CASSRGRDYGYTF. DNA of the CDR3: TGTGCCAGTAGTCGAGGCAGGGACTATGGCTACACCTTC. The gene calls are TRBV19 and TRBJ1-2, with D tentatively TRBD1 (5 bases). V was shortened by 5 bases and J by 3 bases, with 10 bases between the two germline ends. This CDR3 contains 13 residues. CDR1 LNHDA and CDR2 SQIVND come from the germline V gene (reference sequence).

This rearrangement joins TRBV6-1 to TRBJ2-5; a possible D gene is TRBD2 (6 bases). V dropped 3 bases and J dropped 4 bases, with 15 bases sitting between them. Germline V gene lookup returns CDR1 MNHNS and CDR2 SASEGT. This CDR3 region has 15 residues. As DNA, the CDR3 is TGTGCCAGCAGTGACGCCGCCGCGGGAAGAGAGACCCAGTACTTC. Translated: CASSDAAAGRETQYF.

The genes are TRBV12-2 and TRBJ2-7; no check of the table's D call, TRBD1, against the DNA was made. TRBV12-2 is deemed a pseudogene. The CDR3 sequence is 16 residues long. CDR3: CASRLASGTGVPEQYV. DNA for the CDR3: TGTGCAAGTCGCTTAGCCTCGGGGACAGGGGTGCCCGAGCAGTACGTC.

The chain recombines TRBV11-2 with TRBJ2-1, with TRBD1 matching over 7 bases. Germline V gene data show CDR1 as SGHAT and CDR2 as FQNNGV. Trimming at V came to 0 bases and at J to 8 bases, leaving 7 bases not matched to a gene. CDR3 size: 15 residues. The CDR3 bases are TGTGCCAGCAGCTTAGATGGGACAGCCCAGCATGAGCAGTTCTTC. It yields the protein CASSLDGTAQHEQFF.

J is TRBJ1-1 and V is TRBV5-1, with 8 bases matching TRBD1. Germline V gene sequence: CDR1 SGHRS, CDR2 YFSETQ. CDR3 size: 13 residues. Losses at the gene ends were 4 bases for V and 7 bases for J; bases not matched to a gene: 6. DNA of the CDR3: TGCGCCAGCAGCGCCCAGGGGGCCGGTGAAGCTTTCTTT. It is translated as CASSAQGAGEAFF.

The rearrangement joins TRBV28 to TRBJ1-3; D is undetermined. Per the germline V gene, CDR1 is MDHEN and CDR2 is SYDVKM. This CDR3 has 15 residues. Trimming stripped 2 bases from V and 2 bases from J, with 10 bases between. CDR3 sequence (DNA): TGTGCCAGCAGTTTAGGAGGTGTAGCTGGAAACACCATATATTTT. Translating gives CASSLGGVAGNTIYF.

The chain is built from TRBV28 and TRBJ2-1, with TRBD2 identical over 7 bases. From germline, CDR1 is MDHEN and CDR2 SYDVKM. The J segment lost 8 bases and the V segment lost 5 bases, leaving 18 bases of the junction unmatched. CDR3 size: 17 residues. CDR3 bases: TGTGCCAGCAGTCGCTTTGGGGGGGGAGGGCCCTCGGATGAGCAGTTCTTC. Protein sequence: CASSRFGGGGPSDEQFF.

J is TRBJ1-6 and V is TRBV6-5; a possible D gene is TRBD1 (6 bases). The germline V gene has CDR1 MNHEY and CDR2 SVGAGI. This CDR3 is 14 amino acids long. V was pared by 3 bases and J by 11 bases, with 14 bases between. The CDR3 reads CASSYGQRSAPLHF. CDR3 sequence (DNA): TGTGCCAGCAGTTATGGACAGAGGTCCGCACCCCTCCACTTT.

The chain combines TRBV24-1 with TRBJ1-1; 11 bases match TRBD1. The junction had 1 base not matched to a gene; V was cut back by 7 bases and J by 4 bases. Looked up from germline, CDR1 is KGHDR and CDR2 is SFDVKD. The CDR3 covers 13 residues. Here the CDR3 reads CATRGQGVTEAFF. CDR3 bases: TGTGCCACCAGGGGACAGGGGGTCACTGAAGCTTTCTTT.

The chain combines TRBV7-9 with TRBJ1-1; no definite D call. Per the germline V gene, CDR1 is SEHNR and CDR2 is FQNEAQ (reference sequence). The CDR3 runs 13 residues. The V and J ends lost 5 bases and 1 base respectively, with 8 bases between them. The CDR3 protein is CASSQVENTEAFF. DNA of the CDR3: TGTGCCAGCAGCCAGGTGGAGAACACTGAAGCTTTCTTT.

This clone was recorded a few times. The rearrangement uses TRBV12-3 or TRBV12-4 and TRBJ1-1, with D unresolved. Trimming shortened V by 1 base and J by 5 bases, and 8 bases separated the two germline ends. CDR3 length: 13 amino acids. The CDR3 coding sequence is TGTGCCAGCAGTTTAGGACCCGGGACTGAAGCTTTCTTT. Encoded protein: CASSLGPGTEAFF.

CDR3 DNA: TGTGCCAGCGGAAACAGGGGAATTTCGGGCTACACCTTC. Translating it yields CASGNRGISGYTF. The chain employs TRBV6-5 and TRBJ1-2; TRBD1 matches 7 bases. The CDR3 is 13 amino acids. With V trimmed by 8 bases and J by 8 bases, 11 bases remained unmatched. Germline CDR1 and CDR2: MNHEY and SVGAGI.

This chain joins TRBV7-6 and TRBJ2-5; D gene ambiguous. Germline-derived CDR1 and CDR2 are SGHVS and FNYEAQ. The length of the CDR3 is 12 residues. V was trimmed by 6 bases and J by 5 bases, leaving 10 bases between them. The CDR3 DNA follows: TGTGCCAGCAGGACTGGGTTGGAGACCCAGTACTTC. Residues: CASRTGLETQYF. The whole variable domain, remainder taken from reference TRBV7-6 and TRBJ2-5, is GAGVSQSPRYKVTKRGQDVALRCDPISGHVSLYWYRQALGQGPEFLTYFNYEAQQDKSGLPNDRFSAERPEGSISTLTIQRTEQRDSAMYRCASRTGLETQYFGPGTRLLVL.

The chain uses TRBV28 and TRBJ2-6; TRBD1 matches at 11 bases. CDR1 MDHEN and CDR2 SYDVKM come from the germline V gene. The length of the CDR3 is 18 residues. Losses at the gene ends were 7 bases for V and 1 base for J; bases not matched to a gene: 9. CDR3 residues: CASKPAGQGASGANVLTF. The DNA for the CDR3 is TGTGCCAGCAAACCCGCCGGACAGGGGGCTTCTGGGGCCAACGTCCTGACTTTC. Full variable domain (remainder filled in from reference TRBV28 and TRBJ2-6): DVKVTQSSRYLVKRTGEKVFLECVQDMDHENMFWYRQDPGLGLRLIYFSYDVKMKEKGDIPEGYSVSREKKERFSLILESASTNQTSMYLCASKPAGQGASGANVLTFGAGSRLTVL.

V is TRBV15 and J is TRBJ2-2; 13 nucleotides agree with TRBD2. This CDR3 is built from 17 residues. The V segment lost 8 bases and the J segment 7 bases; nucleotides outside the gene matches: 13. The germline gives CDR1 LNHNV, CDR2 YYDKDF (reference sequence). CDR3 sequence (DNA): TGTGCCACCTCTGAAAGACTAGCGGGAGGATCTGGCGGGGAGCTGTTTTTT. This translates into CATSERLAGGSGGELFF.